A selection of T cell receptor beta chains follows, all from one sample in a study of blood T cell repertoires in COVID-19. Method: immunoSEQ multiplex PCR; TCRdb's copy keeps in-frame clones and lacks some. This repertoire shows under 350,000 clones, around 89% found once; its top ten account for about 5%. The sequencing sample was made of peripheral blood. Receptor source: a middle-aged man with acute or convalescent COVID-19. CDR3s include the opening cysteine and the closing phenylalanine or tryptophan. A D gene is named only where the DNA matches it firmly. Clone size is shown for a subset of rows, as once, few, many or a class of expanded clone.

clone size	D gene	J gene	V gene	CDR3 length	CDR3 protein	CDR3 DNA
-	-	TRBJ1-1	TRBV30	15	CAWSDPLQEPLEAFF	TGTGCCTGGAGTGACCCTCTACAGGAACCACTTGAAGCTTTCTTT
-	TRBD1	TRBJ2-1	TRBV6-2/TRBV6-3	16	CASSFQRTGGLNEQFF	TGTGCCAGCAGTTTTCAGCGGACAGGGGGGTTGAATGAGCAGTTCTTC
-	-	TRBJ1-2	TRBV9	13	CASSPQSGYGYTF	TGTGCCAGCAGCCCCCAATCGGGCTATGGCTACACCTTC
-	-	TRBJ2-2	TRBV2	14	CASSWLAFGGELFF	TGTGCCAGCAGTTGGCTAGCGTTTGGCGGGGAGCTGTTTTTT
-	TRBD1	TRBJ2-7	TRBV2	15	CASSPDRGFLYEQYF	TGTGCCAGCAGTCCCGACAGGGGGTTTCTCTACGAGCAGTACTTC
-	-	TRBJ2-3	TRBV19	14	CASSWFGLADTQYF	TGTGCCAGTAGTTGGTTCGGGTTGGCAGATACGCAGTATTTT
-	-	TRBJ1-2	TRBV19	13	CASSPDTFYGYTF	TGTGCCAGTAGCCCGGACACGTTCTATGGCTACACCTTC
-	-	TRBJ1-6	TRBV5-8	15	CASSSYPLEASPLHF	TGTGCCAGCAGCTCCTATCCGCTCGAAGCTTCACCCCTCCACTTT
-	TRBD2	TRBJ2-2	TRBV7-9	16	CASSLSGTTNTGELFF	TGTGCCAGCAGTCTCTCCGGGACTACAAACACCGGGGAGCTGTTTTTT
-	-	TRBJ2-7	TRBV7-6	14	CASSLARETSQQYF	TGTGCCAGCAGCTTAGCGCGGGAAACTTCCCAGCAGTACTTC
-	-	TRBJ1-4	TRBV29-1	12	CSVLALNEKLFF	TGCAGCGTCCTGGCTCTGAATGAAAAACTGTTTTTT
-	-	TRBJ2-3	TRBV6-1	13	CASSDPSTDTQYF	TGTGCCAGCAGTGATCCCTCCACAGATACGCAGTATTTT
-	-	TRBJ1-6	TRBV11-2	14	CASSVWATNSPLHF	TGTGCCAGCAGCGTGTGGGCGACCAATTCACCCCTCCACTTT
-	-	TRBJ2-3	TRBV5-4	15	CASSSLGLSTDTQYF	TGTGCCAGCAGTTCCCTGGGGCTTAGCACAGATACGCAGTATTTT
once	-	TRBJ1-1	TRBV27	14	CASSQTGWNTEAFF	TGTGCCAGCAGTCAGACCGGGTGGAACACTGAAGCTTTCTTT
-	-	TRBJ1-2	TRBV3-1/TRBV3-2	11	CASSPGYGYTF	TGTGCCAGCAGCCCAGGCTATGGCTACACCTTC
-	-	TRBJ1-2	TRBV5-6	16	CASSLRGIYSNYGYTF	TGTGCCAGCAGCTTGAGAGGGATTTACTCTAACTATGGCTACACCTTC
once	-	TRBJ2-3	TRBV14	13	CASSSFFGDTQYF	TGTGCCAGCAGCTCATTTTTCGGAGATACGCAGTATTTT
-	TRBD1	TRBJ1-2	TRBV5-1	14	CASSLVGGDYGYTF	TGCGCCAGCAGCTTGGTAGGGGGCGACTATGGCTACACCTTC
-	TRBD2	TRBJ2-3	TRBV5-4	15	CASSLGAGSADTQYF	TGTGCCAGCAGCTTGGGAGCGGGGTCGGCAGATACGCAGTATTTT
-	-	TRBJ1-6	TRBV30	15	CAWSVSGGGNSPLHF	TGTGCCTGGAGTGTATCGGGTGGAGGTAATTCACCCCTCCACTTT
-	TRBD1	TRBJ1-1	TRBV7-9	13	CASSLTGGTEAFF	TGTGCCAGCAGCCTGACAGGGGGCACTGAAGCTTTCTTT
-	TRBD1	TRBJ1-2	TRBV3-1/TRBV3-2	16	CASSQDGTGGGYGYTF	TGTGCCAGCAGCCAGGACGGGACAGGGGGCGGCTATGGCTACACCTTC
-	TRBD1	TRBJ1-2	TRBV6-5	16	CASSYSIGTGNYGYTF	TGTGCCAGCAGTTACTCGATAGGGACAGGAAACTATGGCTACACCTTC
-	TRBD1	TRBJ2-1	TRBV6-1	18	CASSAQQRQGIRYNEQFF	TGTGCCAGCAGTGCCCAGCAAAGACAGGGCATCCGATACAATGAGCAGTTCTTC
few	TRBD1	TRBJ1-2	TRBV19	16	CASSPGQGAQWYGYTF	TGTGCCAGTAGCCCGGGACAGGGGGCGCAGTGGTATGGCTACACCTTC
-	TRBD1	TRBJ2-7	TRBV2	14	CASSAHRGIDEQYF	TGTGCCAGCAGTGCCCACAGGGGGATCGACGAGCAGTACTTC
-	TRBD1	TRBJ1-1	TRBV27	16	CASSLGFRQGETEAFF	TGTGCCAGCAGTTTGGGATTTAGACAGGGAGAAACTGAAGCTTTCTTT
-	TRBD1	TRBJ1-1	TRBV2	12	CATGLFGTEAFF	TGTGCGACAGGGCTGTTCGGCACTGAAGCTTTCTTT
-	TRBD2	TRBJ2-3	TRBV11-3	16	CASSPRTSGGPDTQYF	TGTGCCAGCAGCCCCCGGACTAGCGGGGGGCCCGATACGCAGTATTTT
-	TRBD1	TRBJ1-2	TRBV18	15	CASSRTGDENYGYTF	TGTGCCAGCTCTCGTACAGGGGACGAAAACTATGGCTACACCTTC
-	-	TRBJ2-3	TRBV30	11	CAWSESSSQYF	TGTGCCTGGAGTGAAAGCTCGTCGCAGTATTTT
-	TRBD1	TRBJ2-7	TRBV5-1	13	CASSLGQGWEQYF	TGCGCCAGCAGCTTGGGACAGGGCTGGGAGCAGTACTTC
-	-	TRBJ1-6	TRBV12-2	12	CASESHNSPLHF	TGTGCAAGTGAAAGCCATAATTCACCCCTCCACTTT
once	TRBD2	TRBJ2-7	TRBV5-4	16	CASSLDRETSGGRQYF	TGTGCCAGCAGCTTGGACCGGGAGACTAGCGGGGGCAGGCAGTACTTC
-	-	TRBJ2-1	TRBV3-1/TRBV3-2	12	CASSQHYNEQFF	TGTGCCAGCAGCCAACATTACAATGAGCAGTTCTTC
once	-	TRBJ2-2	TRBV4-2	16	CASSHRGQTSTGELFF	TGTGCCAGCAGCCACCGCGGACAGACAAGCACCGGGGAGCTGTTTTTT
-	TRBD1	TRBJ1-6	TRBV6-4	15	CATSPGTGYGSPLHF	TGTGCCACCAGTCCCGGGACAGGGTACGGATCACCCCTCCACTTT
-	-	TRBJ1-1	TRBV4-2	14	CASSQDQGKTEAFF	TGTGCCAGCAGCCAAGATCAGGGGAAGACTGAAGCTTTCTTT
-	-	TRBJ2-2	TRBV2	14	CASSVAQGTGELFF	TGTGCCAGCAGTGTTGCGCAGGGAACCGGGGAGCTGTTTTTT
-	-	TRBJ1-5	TRBV7-8	19	CASSLYRDSRVYSNQPQHF	TGTGCCAGCAGCTTGTACCGGGACTCCAGAGTTTATAGCAATCAGCCCCAGCATTTT
-	-	TRBJ1-1	TRBV5-1	14	CASSLGGEGYEAFF	TGCGCCAGCAGCTTGGGAGGAGAAGGCTATGAAGCTTTCTTT
-	-	TRBJ1-1	TRBV6-5	15	CASSYKGPSFTEAFF	TGTGCCAGCAGTTACAAGGGGCCGTCGTTTACTGAAGCTTTCTTT
-	-	TRBJ1-1	TRBV7-2	13	CASSSGLSTEAFF	TGTGCCAGCAGCTCGGGGTTATCCACTGAAGCTTTCTTT
-	TRBD1	TRBJ1-1	TRBV5-1	17	CASSLATLGQGIAEAFF	TGCGCCAGCAGCCTGGCCACCCTGGGACAGGGAATTGCTGAAGCTTTCTTT
-	TRBD1	TRBJ2-7	TRBV2	14	CASSPGTGGYEQYF	TGTGCCAGCAGTCCCGGGACAGGGGGCTACGAGCAGTACTTC
-	TRBD1	TRBJ1-1	TRBV28	15	CASTLPGQGVNEAFF	TGTGCCAGTACCCTACCGGGACAGGGGGTTAATGAAGCTTTCTTT
few	-	TRBJ2-1	TRBV10-1	18	CASSESGAGDVPYNEQFF	TGCGCCAGCAGTGAGTCGGGGGCAGGTGATGTTCCCTACAATGAGCAGTTCTTC
-	-	TRBJ1-1	TRBV10-3	13	CAISETGNTEAFF	TGTGCCATCAGTGAGACTGGGAACACTGAAGCTTTCTTT
-	-	TRBJ2-3	TRBV30	13	CAWSVQSADTQYF	TGTGCCTGGAGTGTACAATCCGCAGATACGCAGTATTTT
-	-	TRBJ1-1	TRBV5-5	13	CASSLQLNTEAFF	TGTGCCAGCAGCTTACAGCTGAACACTGAAGCTTTCTTT
-	-	TRBJ1-3	TRBV6-5	12	CASRTDSYTIYF	TGTGCCAGCAGGACGGACAGTTACACCATATATTTT
-	-	TRBJ2-4	TRBV20-1	11	CSAAPINIQYF	TGCAGTGCCGCCCCTATTAACATTCAGTACTTC
-	TRBD1	TRBJ2-1	TRBV4-1	13	CASGDRADNEQFF	TGCGCCAGCGGGGACAGGGCGGACAATGAGCAGTTCTTC
-	-	TRBJ2-7	TRBV5-1	15	CASSLAGAGADEQYF	TGCGCCAGCAGCTTGGCCGGGGCAGGGGCAGACGAGCAGTACTTC
-	-	TRBJ1-4	TRBV5-6	13	CASSLPAGEKLFF	TGTGCCAGCAGCCTCCCAGCGGGGGAAAAACTGTTTTTT
medium-sized	-	TRBJ1-2	TRBV9	13	CASRSEADYGYTF	TGTGCCAGCCGAAGCGAGGCAGACTATGGCTACACCTTC
-	-	TRBJ1-2	TRBV10-3	14	CAISESFRGYGYTF	TGTGCCATCAGTGAGTCTTTTCGAGGGTATGGCTACACCTTC
-	-	TRBJ1-6	TRBV9	14	CASSVVGRNSPLHF	TGTGCCAGCAGCGTAGTAGGGAGGAATTCACCCCTCCACTTT
-	TRBD1	TRBJ1-1	TRBV7-9	14	CASSITDRASEAFF	TGTGCCAGCAGCATAACCGACAGGGCGAGCGAAGCTTTCTTT